Each of the 14 T cell receptor beta chains below was sequenced from the same sample in a study of blood T cell repertoires in COVID-19. TCRdb's copy holds only in-frame clones and misses some; the assay was immunoSEQ multiplex PCR. The sample includes under 200,000 clones, roughly 83% of them seen just once. Material: peripheral blood. Source of these receptors: a man aged 18 to 30 with active or convalescent COVID-19.

This chain uses TRBV7-2 with TRBJ2-3; weak D call: TRBD1 (5 bases). Germline V gene lookup returns CDR1 SGHTA and CDR2 FQGNSA. This CDR3 is built from 14 residues. Trimming took 1 base from V and 4 from J, leaving 9 bases between them. The CDR3 region has the DNA TGTGCCAGCAGCTTAGGGGGCAGCGCAGATACGCAGTATTTT. This translates into CASSLGGSADTQYF.

The rearrangement uses TRBV3-1 (or the pseudogene TRBV3-2) and TRBJ2-5; 14 bases map to TRBD2. With V trimmed by 1 base and J by 5 bases, 6 bases remained unmatched. The CDR3 contains 17 residues. Per germline, CDR1 LGHDT and CDR2 YNNKEL (reference sequence). The CDR3 DNA sequence: TGTGCCAGCAGCCAAGTTGGGACTAGCGGGAGTTCTGAGACCCAGTACTTC. Its protein product is CASSQVGTSGSSETQYF.

V and J are TRBV3-1 (or the pseudogene TRBV3-2) and TRBJ1-6, with 11 bases aligning to TRBD1. The CDR3 has 15 amino acids. CDR1 is LGHDT, CDR2 YNNKEL, per germline (reference sequence). V lost 4 bases and J lost 7; bases outside the gene matches: 3. The DNA for the CDR3 is TGTGCCAGCAGCCGGGGACAGGGGGAGAATTCACCCCTCCACTTT. Translated: CASSRGQGENSPLHF.

In the case of this clone: Other nucleotide sequences in the sample specify the same CDR3. This sequence joins TRBV19 and TRBJ1-5; possibly TRBD1 for D (6 bases). Trimming pared 4 bases from V and 1 base from J, leaving 8 bases between. Looked up from germline, CDR1 is LNHDA and CDR2 is SQIVND (reference sequence). The CDR3 sequence is 14 residues long. The CDR3 DNA is TGTGCCAGTAGTACAGGGGTCAGCAATCAGCCCCAGCATTTT. Translated: CASSTGVSNQPQHF.

The chain carries TRBV6-2 or TRBV6-3 and TRBJ1-5, with 12 bases matching TRBD1. In germline, CDR1 is MNHEY, CDR2 SVGEGT. With 4 bases clipped from V and 5 bases from J, the junction kept 9 bases outside the gene matches. This CDR3 spans 17 amino acids. CDR3 bases: TGTGCCAGCAGTTCCACAGGGACAGGGGGCGACGATCAGCCCCAGCATTTT. This gives the protein CASSSTGTGGDDQPQHF.

The chain employs TRBV7-2 and TRBJ2-3, with 7 bases lining up with TRBD1. Unmatched junction bases numbered 9, after V lost 5 bases and J lost 1 base. This CDR3 contains 16 residues. Germline lookup yields CDR1 SGHTA and CDR2 FQGNSA. CDR3 sequence reads: CASSTNRGTGTDTQYF. CDR3 bases: TGTGCCAGCAGCACAAACAGGGGTACGGGCACAGATACGCAGTATTTT. Full variable domain (missing parts from reference TRBV7-2 and TRBJ2-3): GAGVSQSPSNKVTEKGKDVELRCDPISGHTALYWYRQSLGQGLEFLIYFQGNSAPDKSGLPSDRFSAERTGGSVSTLTIQRTQQEDSAVYLCASSTNRGTGTDTQYFGPGTRLTVL.

This CDR3 reads CASTSTGATNEKLFF. CDR3 nucleotide sequence: TGCGCCAGCACCTCAACAGGTGCAACTAATGAAAAACTGTTTTTT. V usage is TRBV5-1 and J usage is TRBJ1-4, with D possibly being TRBD1 (5 bases). CDR3 size: 15 residues. The germline gives CDR1 SGHRS, CDR2 YFSETQ. V gave up 6 bases and J gave up 0 bases, with 12 bases separating them.

This sequence joins TRBV2 and TRBJ1-2; TRBD1 is a possible D gene (5 bases). CDR3 length: 14 residues. Germline V lookup: CDR1 SNHLY, CDR2 FYNNEI. V was pared by 8 bases and J by 4 bases, with 17 bases between. The CDR3 region has the DNA TGTGCCAGCCCAACACAGACAGATTCCTATGGCTACACCTTC. It codes for CASPTQTDSYGYTF. The complete variable domain, with remaining parts taken from reference TRBV2 and TRBJ1-2, reads EPEVTQTPSHQVTQMGQEVILRCVPISNHLYFYWYRQILGQKVEFLVSFYNNEISEKSEIFDDQFSVERPDGSNFTLKIRSTKLEDSAMYFCASPTQTDSYGYTFGSGTRLTVV.

This clone was found a few times. V usage is TRBV5-1 and J usage is TRBJ2-5, with D hard to call. Germline CDR1 is SGHRS and CDR2 is YFSETQ. The CDR3 contains 13 residues. V lost 5 bases and J 4 bases, leaving 12 bases between the germline ends. The CDR3 loop reads CASSMGGLETQYF. CDR3 sequence (DNA): TGCGCCAGCAGTATGGGTGGGCTAGAGACCCAGTACTTC.

The chain is built from TRBV14 and TRBJ1-1; 9 bases fit TRBD1. V dropped 4 bases and J dropped 0; count of bases not matched to a gene: 9. Per germline, CDR1 SGHDN and CDR2 FVKESK. This CDR3 is built from 17 residues. For the CDR3, the DNA is TGTGCCAGCAGCCGGCGGACAGGGGCTAACATGAACACTGAAGCTTTCTTT. Its protein product is CASSRRTGANMNTEAFF.

This clone came up once. V and J are TRBV6-5 and TRBJ1-5; D is unresolved. Germline V gene data show CDR1 as MNHEY and CDR2 as SVGAGI. The CDR3 spans 15 residues. The V and J ends lost 7 bases and 9 bases respectively, with 22 bases between them. Here the CDR3 reads CASTSSSQTEGPQHF. DNA for the CDR3: TGTGCCAGCACTTCAAGCTCACAGACCGAAGGGCCCCAGCATTTT.

The rearrangement uses TRBV29-1 and TRBJ1-6, with D maybe TRBD1 (6 bases). CDR3 length equals 12 residues. The germline V gene has CDR1 SQVTM and CDR2 ANQGSEA. Trimming cost V 7 bases and J 7 bases, with 11 bases left between them. Written as DNA, the CDR3 is TGCAGCGCAGGACAGAGAAATTCACCCCTCCACTTT. Amino acid sequence: CSAGQRNSPLHF.

V gene TRBV5-1 combines with J gene TRBJ2-7; 9 positions agree with TRBD1. After removal of 0 bases from V and 1 base from J, the junction contained 5 bases not matched to a gene. Germline V gene lookup returns CDR1 SGHRS and CDR2 YFSETQ. The CDR3 contains 16 residues. The CDR3: CASSLARTGESYEQYF. DNA of the CDR3: TGCGCCAGCAGCTTGGCGCGGACAGGGGAGTCCTACGAGCAGTACTTC. The full variable domain, in which reference TRBV5-1 and TRBJ2-7 provide the parts outside the CDR3, is KAGVTQTPRYLIKTRGQQVTLSCSPISGHRSVSWYQQTPGQGLQFLFEYFSETQRNKGNFPGRFSGRQFSNSRSEMNVSTLELGDSALYLCASSLARTGESYEQYFGPGTRLTVT.

The J gene is TRBJ2-1, the V gene TRBV7-8; TRBD2 aligns across 7 bases. The CDR3 sequence is 16 residues long. Germline V gene data show CDR1 as SGHVS and CDR2 as FQNEAQ. The ends lost 6 bases at V and 1 base at J; junction bases unmatched: 9. CDR3 DNA: TGTGCCAGCAGGGAGGCTACAGCGGGGTCCTACAATGAGCAGTTCTTC. It specifies CASREATAGSYNEQFF.